Below, 15 T cell receptor beta chains from the same sample are listed, as sequenced in a study of T cell clonality in common variable immunodeficiency. Their cognate antigens are unknown. The protocol was immunoSEQ multiplex PCR, while the TCRdb copy is restricted to in-frame clones and leaves out a portion. The repertoire consists of just over 20,000 clones, none detected only once. Study-level results: Common variable immunodeficiency TCR beta sequences reportedly had fewer deletions and N-nucleotide insertions.

The sequenced material came from peripheral blood mononuclear cells. Receptors originate from a human donor with common variable immunodeficiency.

This clone appeared many times. The CDR3 extends 3 residues past the end of the read, so its final part is completed from the germline J gene. The rearrangement joins TRBV5-1 to TRBJ1-2; TRBD1 matches at 9 bases. The CDR3 loop spans 16 amino acids. Germline V gene sequence: CDR1 SGHRS, CDR2 YFSETQ. The V segment lost 4 bases and the J segment 1 base; nucleotides outside the gene matches: 8. The part of the CDR3 DNA that was read is TGCGCCAGCAGCGGACAACAGGGGGCCCTTAACTATGGC. Translated: CASSGQQGALNYG. The CDR3 in full is CASSGQQGALNYGYTF.

This clone was detected ten times or more. The read terminates 3 residues ahead of where the CDR3 ends, so the germline J gene completes it. The rearrangement links TRBV20-1 to TRBJ1-2; D may be TRBD1 (5 bases). This CDR3 region has 15 residues. From germline, CDR1 is DFQATT and CDR2 SNEGSKA (reference sequence). The V end was cut by 0 bases, the J end by 2 bases, with 13 bases between. CDR3 loop: CSARDLQAPNYGYTF. Partial CDR3 DNA: TGCAGTGCTAGAGATCTACAGGCTCCCAACTATGGC.

This clone was recorded many times. The observed sequence ends 3 residues before the CDR3 terminus, with the missing tail filled in from the germline J gene. The gene calls are TRBV6-4 and TRBJ2-1; D is perhaps TRBD1 (5 bases). This CDR3 contains 16 residues. V dropped 2 bases and J dropped 7 bases, with 18 bases sitting between them. Germline V gene sequence: CDR1 MRHNA, CDR2 SNTAGT. Partial CDR3 DNA: TGTGCCAGCAGTGACCATCAGGGCATCACTCGGAATGAG. Amino acid sequence: CASSDHQGITRNE. The whole CDR3 region reads CASSDHQGITRNEQFF.

The table lists this clone with many counts. The CDR3 end falls 3 residues outside the read, so it is completed with the germline J gene. The genes are TRBV18 and TRBJ2-5; D possibly corresponds to TRBD1 (6 bases). Germline lookup yields CDR1 KGHSH and CDR2 LQKENI. V dropped 2 bases and J dropped 2 bases, with 9 bases sitting between them. The CDR3 consists of 14 residues. The sequenced part of the CDR3 DNA is TGTGCCAGCTCACCAGACAGGACACAAGAGACC. Translation: CASSPDRTQET. The whole CDR3 is CASSPDRTQETQYF. The full variable domain, its missing parts supplied by reference TRBV18 and TRBJ2-5, is NAGVMQNPRHLVRRRGQEARLRCSPMKGHSHVYWYRQLPEEGLKFMVYLQKENIIDESGMPKERFSAEFPKEGPSILRIQQVVRGDSAAYFCASSPDRTQETQYFGPGTRLLVL.

This clone was recorded many times. The CDR3 DNA, read in part, is TGTGCCATCAGTTTCACAGGGGGCGGTTTCTACGAG. Its protein is CAISFTGGGFYE. The CDR3 in its entirety is CAISFTGGGFYEQYF. The chain combines TRBV10-3 with TRBJ2-7, with TRBD1 identical over 9 bases. The CDR3 end falls 3 residues outside the read, so it is completed with the germline J gene. This CDR3 is 15 amino acids long. Per germline, CDR1 ENHRY and CDR2 SYGVKD. V was clipped by 5 bases and J by 3 bases; unmatched bases: 8.

At least ten counts were recorded for this clone. The CDR3 end falls 3 residues outside the read, so it is completed with the germline J gene. The chain is built from TRBV18 and TRBJ1-6, with 7 bases identical to TRBD1. V lost 2 bases and J lost 9; bases outside the gene matches: 7. The CDR3 covers 15 residues. CDR1 is KGHSH and CDR2 is LQKENI in the germline V gene. CDR3 sequence reads: CASSPETGESSPLHF. The DNA read from the CDR3 is TGTGCCAGCTCACCAGAAACAGGGGAAAGTTCACCC.

This clone has ten or more counts. CDR3 bases read: TGTGCCAGCAGCTGGACTGTACACCAAGAGACC. Translation: CASSWTVHQET. The CDR3 in its entirety is CASSWTVHQETQYF. V and J are TRBV7-2 and TRBJ2-5, with D possibly being TRBD2 (5 bases). The sequenced fragment ends 3 residues before the CDR3 boundary, so the rest is inferred from the germline J gene. Germline V gene lookup returns CDR1 SGHTA and CDR2 FQGNSA. V gave up 4 bases and J gave up 0 bases, with 9 bases separating them. This CDR3 spans 14 amino acids.

In this sample, this clone turned up many times. The CDR3 end falls 3 residues outside the read, so it is completed with the germline J gene. The rearrangement joins TRBV20-1 to TRBJ2-4; tentative D call: TRBD2 (6 bases). The V end was cut by 0 bases, the J end by 3 bases, with 12 bases between. The CDR3 covers 15 residues. The germline V gene has CDR1 DFQATT and CDR2 SNEGSKA (reference sequence). The CDR3 is CSARDPSGFKNIQYF. CDR3 DNA (partial): TGCAGTGCTAGAGATCCGAGCGGGTTCAAAAACATT.

This clone was counted many times. The CDR3 end falls 3 residues outside the read, so it is completed with the germline J gene. The V call is TRBV2, the J call TRBJ2-5, with D maybe TRBD2 (6 bases). CDR1 SNHLY and CDR2 FYNNEI come from the germline V gene. V shed 4 bases and J shed 5 bases, with 14 bases lying between them. The CDR3 spans 14 residues. The CDR3 region is CASSVETRRETQYF. The part of the CDR3 DNA that was read is TGTGCCAGCAGTGTCGAGACTAGACGGGAGACC.

Many counts were recorded for this clone. The CDR3 sequence is CASSQIMLLRLLRTDTQYF. The sequenced CDR3 bases are TGTGCCAGCAGCCAAATTATGCTCCTTAGACTCCTTCGCACAGATACG. The chain employs TRBV3-1 (or the pseudogene TRBV3-2) and TRBJ2-3; D gene ambiguous. The CDR3 is cut off 3 residues early in the read; its end comes from the germline J gene. The germline V gene encodes CDR1 LGHDT and CDR2 YNNKEL (reference sequence). The length of the CDR3 is 19 residues. Trimming shortened V by 2 bases and J by 1 base, and 22 bases separated the two germline ends.

This clone was counted many times. The read stops 3 residues short of the end of the CDR3; the missing end is completed from the germline J gene. J is TRBJ1-5 and V is TRBV18, with 10 positions matching TRBD1. The V segment lost 0 bases and the J segment 5 bases; nucleotides outside the gene matches: 13. The CDR3 totals 19 residues. From germline, CDR1 is KGHSH and CDR2 LQKENI. CDR3 in amino acids: CASSPPVLPGQGPYQPQHF. The covered CDR3 bases are TGTGCCAGCTCACCACCGGTCCTCCCGGGACAGGGGCCTTATCAGCCC.

This clone was detected ten times or more. The CDR3 end lies 3 residues beyond the end of the read and is filled in from the germline J gene. This rearrangement joins TRBV20-1 to TRBJ1-1, with 8 bases that match TRBD1. This CDR3 contains 12 residues. Germline V gene data show CDR1 as DFQATT and CDR2 as SNEGSKA (reference sequence). V was clipped by 4 bases and J by 7 bases; unmatched bases: 5. CDR3 amino acids: CSAIGQGIEAFF. The part of the CDR3 DNA that was read is TGCAGTGCTATCGGACAGGGCATTGAA.

This clone was seen ten or more times. The CDR3 goes on 3 residues after the read ends, and that part is filled in from the germline J gene. This rearrangement joins TRBV6-2 or TRBV6-3 to TRBJ2-3; D remains unclear. With 2 bases removed from V and 2 bases from J, the gap between germline ends came to 8 bases. This CDR3 is built from 14 residues. The germline V gene has CDR1 MNHEY and CDR2 SVGEGT. The CDR3 protein is CASSYVQTTDTQYF. The CDR3 DNA, read in part, is TGTGCCAGCAGTTACGTACAGACCACAGATACG.

The sample holds many counts of this clone. The observed sequence ends 3 residues before the CDR3 terminus, with the missing tail filled in from the germline J gene. V is TRBV19 and J is TRBJ1-1; D unresolved. The CDR3 sequence is 14 residues long. The V gene lost 4 bases and the J gene lost 0 bases, with 9 bases spanning the gap. Germline CDR1 LNHDA, CDR2 SQIVND (reference sequence). CDR3 DNA, as far as it was read: TGTGCCAGTAGTACAACCACACTGAACACTGAA. This encodes CASSTTTLNTE. The whole CDR3 reads CASSTTTLNTEAFF.

This clone appeared many times. The CDR3 end lies 3 residues beyond the end of the read and is filled in from the germline J gene. J is TRBJ2-1 and V is TRBV11-3; 7 bases fit TRBD1. This CDR3 spans 14 amino acids. Unmatched junction bases numbered 5, after V lost 5 bases and J lost 4 bases. Looked up from germline, CDR1 is SGHNT and CDR2 is YENEEA. The sequenced CDR3 bases are TGTGCCAGCAGCCAGGGACAGAGATACAATGAG. Its translation: CASSQGQRYNE. The full CDR3 reads CASSQGQRYNEQFF. Full variable domain (missing parts from reference TRBV11-3 and TRBJ2-1): EAGVVQSPRYKIIEKKQPVAFWCNPISGHNTLYWYLQNLGQGPELLIRYENEEAVDDSQLPKDRFSAERLKGVDSTLKIQPAELGDSAVYLCASSQGQRYNEQFFGPGTRLTVL.